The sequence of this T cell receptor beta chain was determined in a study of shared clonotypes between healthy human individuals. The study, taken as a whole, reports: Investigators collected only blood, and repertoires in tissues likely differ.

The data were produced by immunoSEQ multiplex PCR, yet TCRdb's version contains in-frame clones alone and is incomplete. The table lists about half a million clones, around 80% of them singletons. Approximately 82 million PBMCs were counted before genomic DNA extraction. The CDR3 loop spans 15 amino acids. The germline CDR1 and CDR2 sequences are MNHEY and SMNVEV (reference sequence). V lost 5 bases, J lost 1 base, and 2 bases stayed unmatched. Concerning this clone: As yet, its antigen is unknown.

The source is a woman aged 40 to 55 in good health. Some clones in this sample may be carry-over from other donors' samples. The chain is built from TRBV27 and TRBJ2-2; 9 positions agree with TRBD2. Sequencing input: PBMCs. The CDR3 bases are TGTGCCAGCAGTCGTAGCGGGAGGAACACCGGGGAGCTGTTTTTT. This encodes CASSRSGRNTGELFF.